Each of the 14 T cell receptor beta chains below was sequenced from the same sample in a study of blood T cell repertoires in COVID-19. Measured with immunoSEQ multiplex PCR; TCRdb has only the in-frame clones, and not every one. The sample yields 250,000 or so clones, approximately 90% seen once. Sequencing input: PBMCs or T cells enriched from blood (not recorded which). The receptors shown here come from a woman in her twenties or thirties with acute COVID-19.

The J gene is TRBJ2-5, the V gene TRBV28, with TRBD1 matching over 7 bases. The CDR3 contains 13 residues. V dropped 10 bases and J dropped 5; count of bases not matched to a gene: 10. CDR1 MDHEN and CDR2 SYDVKM come from the germline V gene. The CDR3 loop reads CATWTGRWETQYF. CDR3 nucleotides: TGTGCCACCTGGACAGGCCGATGGGAGACCCAGTACTTC.

This clone was seen repeatedly, ten times or more. The chain couples TRBV29-1 to TRBJ1-5, with no clear D. Germline CDR1 and CDR2: SQVTM and ANQGSEA. V was pared by 6 bases and J by 2 bases, with 17 bases between. The CDR3 runs 15 residues. CDR3 nucleotide sequence: TGCAGCGTAGCCGAGGGTCTATTGGGCAATCAGCCCCAGCATTTT. Protein sequence: CSVAEGLLGNQPQHF.

The rearrangement uses TRBV6-2 or TRBV6-3 and TRBJ2-7, with D perhaps matching TRBD1 (6 bases). The ends were cut back, 2 bases at V and 2 bases at J, with 16 bases in the middle. Germline CDR1 is MNHEY and CDR2 is SVGEGT. This CDR3 region has 16 residues. The DNA for the CDR3 is TGTGCCAGCAGTTACGGGGAAAAGACAGGACCCTACGAGCAGTACTTC. Its translation is CASSYGEKTGPYEQYF.

J is TRBJ2-6 and V is TRBV1; the table's TRBD2 call for D was not verified on the DNA. TRBV1 is designated a pseudogene. This CDR3 has 19 amino acids. The CDR3 here is CTSSQDPASGLTGANVLTF. In nucleotides, the CDR3 is TGCACCAGCAGCCAAGATCCGGCTAGCGGACTTACTGGGGCCAACGTCCTGACTTTC.

In this sample, this clone turned up a few times. The chain combines TRBV24-1 with TRBJ2-1; D not certain. The germline CDR1 and CDR2 sequences are KGHDR and SFDVKD. The CDR3 contains 14 residues. The ends were cut back, 3 bases at V and 5 bases at J, with 10 bases in the middle. The CDR3 nucleotides read TGTGCCACCAGTGATCCCCCTGAGAACAATGAGCAGTTCTTC. Its translation is CATSDPPENNEQFF.

This chain links TRBV6-5 with TRBJ2-1, with unresolved D. Trimming took off 2 bases at V and 5 bases at J, with 16 bases between the two ends. Per germline, CDR1 MNHEY and CDR2 SVGAGI. The CDR3 spans 16 residues. CDR3 DNA sequence: TGTGCCAGCAGTTACGAAAGGAGAATAGAAAACAATGAGCAGTTCTTC. This encodes CASSYERRIENNEQFF.

This chain's CDR3 is CASAQQGQGTNQPQHF. CDR3 bases: TGTGCCAGCGCCCAGCAGGGACAGGGGACAAATCAGCCCCAGCATTTT. V gene TRBV2 combines with J gene TRBJ1-5; 10 bases line up with TRBD1. This CDR3 is 16 amino acids long. Trimming took 8 bases from V and 4 from J; bases not matched to a gene: 11. The germline V gene has CDR1 SNHLY and CDR2 FYNNEI. Using reference TRBV2 and TRBJ1-5 for the parts outside the CDR3, the full variable domain is EPEVTQTPSHQVTQMGQEVILRCVPISNHLYFYWYRQILGQKVEFLVSFYNNEISEKSEIFDDQFSVERPDGSNFTLKIRSTKLEDSAMYFCASAQQGQGTNQPQHFGDGTRLSIL.

J is TRBJ2-7 and V is TRBV3-1 (or the pseudogene TRBV3-2), with TRBD2 identical over 8 bases. Losses at the gene ends were 1 base for V and 3 bases for J; bases not matched to a gene: 2. Germline V gene sequence: CDR1 LGHDT, CDR2 YNNKEL (reference sequence). The CDR3 is 14 residues long. The CDR3 is CASSQAGTSYEQYF. Written as DNA, the CDR3 is TGTGCCAGCAGCCAAGCTGGGACTAGCTACGAGCAGTACTTC.

The count of this clone is one. The CDR3 DNA is TGTGCCAGCAGCCTTGACCGCGGGGCCCAGTACTTC. Its translation is CASSLDRGAQYF. This rearrangement joins TRBV28 to TRBJ2-5; D may be TRBD2 (6 bases). CDR3 length: 12 residues. The V end lost 6 bases, the J end lost 9 bases, and 14 bases lay between the germline ends. The V gene's germline CDR1 is MDHEN and CDR2 SYDVKM.

The gene calls are TRBV9 and TRBJ1-1, with a tentative D call TRBD1 (5 bases). The CDR3 runs to 14 residues. Trimming removed 3 bases from V and 4 bases from J, with 13 bases in between. CDR1 is SGDLS and CDR2 is YYNGEE in the germline V gene. CDR3 in amino acids: CASSAGTTFTEAFF. Here the CDR3 DNA reads TGTGCCAGCAGCGCCGGGACTACGTTCACTGAAGCTTTCTTT.

This chain connects TRBV27 to TRBJ2-2; the D gene is possibly TRBD1 (5 bases). Germline-derived CDR1 and CDR2 are MNHEY and SMNVEV (reference sequence). V was shortened by 3 bases and J by 4 bases, with 15 bases between the two germline ends. This CDR3 spans 16 amino acids. The CDR3 nucleotides are TGTGCCAGCAGTTTTAAATTCGACAGATTCACCGGGGAGCTGTTTTTT. Translating it yields CASSFKFDRFTGELFF.

The chain employs TRBV7-9 and TRBJ2-3; D is unclear. CDR1 and CDR2 from the germline V gene are SEHNR and FQNEAQ (reference sequence). The CDR3 runs to 15 residues. Trimming removed 0 bases at V and 2 bases at J, with 9 bases between. The DNA for the CDR3 is TGTGCCAGCAGCTTAGCTGGCGGCTACACAGATACGCAGTATTTT. It encodes CASSLAGGYTDTQYF.

The chain uses TRBV9 and TRBJ1-4; TRBD1 aligns across 7 bases. This CDR3 spans 15 amino acids. From germline, CDR1 is SGDLS and CDR2 YYNGEE. With 0 bases clipped from V and 4 bases from J, the junction kept 3 bases outside the gene matches. The DNA of the CDR3 is TGTGCCAGCAGCGTAGAGGGGGCGGTTAATGAAAAACTGTTTTTT. Protein product: CASSVEGAVNEKLFF.

The chain is built from TRBV4-1 and TRBJ2-7; D call uncertain. This CDR3 has 11 amino acids. V lost 6 bases, J lost 0 bases, and 3 bases lay in between. Looked up from germline, CDR1 is MGHRA and CDR2 is YSYEKL. The CDR3: CASSNSYEQYF. The CDR3 coding sequence is TGCGCCAGCAGTAACTCCTACGAGCAGTACTTC.